The rows below give T cell receptor beta chains drawn from one sample of a study of T cell repertoires in cytomegalovirus infection. In TCRdb, the reads were re-called with MiXCR into one record per CDR3 protein. Of 170,000 or so distinct CDR3 sequences in the sample, roughly 15% are singletons; the top ten hold under 30%. Sequencing was done on a sample of CD8+ T cells from PBMCs. Every receptor here comes from a human donor in good health (CMV status not recorded). Some clones in this sample may be carry-over from other donors' samples. CDR3s include the opening cysteine and the closing phenylalanine or tryptophan. Fields, in order: D gene, J gene, clone size, V gene, CDR3 DNA, CDR3 protein. The D gene is left open where the match is weak. Only some rows state a clone size, as once, few, many or a class for expanded clones.

d_gene: TRBD2
j_gene: TRBJ2-1
abundance: NA
v_gene: TRBV30
CDR3nt: TGTGCCTGGAGTGTAATCCGACTAGCGGACCACAATGAGCAGTTCTTC
CDR3aa: CAWSVIRLADHNEQFF

d_gene: NA
j_gene: TRBJ2-1
abundance: few
v_gene: TRBV11-2
CDR3nt: TGTGCCAGCAGCTTAGATCCATACTCGGGGGAGCAGTTCTTC
CDR3aa: CASSLDPYSGEQFF

d_gene: NA
j_gene: TRBJ1-1
abundance: NA
v_gene: TRBV6-1
CDR3nt: TGTGCCAGCAGTTATACCGAACACCCGAGCACTGAAGCTTTCTTT
CDR3aa: CASSYTEHPSTEAFF

d_gene: TRBD1
j_gene: TRBJ2-2
abundance: few
v_gene: TRBV6-5
CDR3nt: TGTGCCAGCAGCGGGACAGGGACTGAACTGAACACCGGGGAGCTGTTTTTT
CDR3aa: CASSGTGTELNTGELFF

d_gene: TRBD1
j_gene: TRBJ1-1
abundance: NA
v_gene: TRBV4-2
CDR3nt: TGTGCCAGCAGCCCCCTGACAGGGGGAAACACTGAAGCTTTCTTT
CDR3aa: CASSPLTGGNTEAFF

d_gene: TRBD1
j_gene: TRBJ1-1
abundance: NA
v_gene: TRBV20-1
CDR3nt: TGCAGTGCCCTCGGACAGGGTGTCACTGAAGCTTTCTTT
CDR3aa: CSALGQGVTEAFF

d_gene: TRBD1
j_gene: TRBJ1-4
abundance: NA
v_gene: TRBV6-6
CDR3nt: TGTGCCAGCAGTCAGCAGGGGGGGAAATATGAAAAACTGTTTTTT
CDR3aa: CASSQQGGKYEKLFF

d_gene: TRBD2
j_gene: TRBJ2-2
abundance: few
v_gene: TRBV6-2/TRBV6-3
CDR3nt: TGTGCCAGCAGGTTCCCGGGACTAGCGGGCCCCGGGGAGCTGTTTTTT
CDR3aa: CASRFPGLAGPGELFF

d_gene: TRBD1
j_gene: TRBJ2-5
abundance: few
v_gene: TRBV7-8
CDR3nt: TGTGCCAGCAGCTTAAGGGCGGGATCACAGGGGGCAGAGACCCAGTACTTC
CDR3aa: CASSLRAGSQGAETQYF

d_gene: NA
j_gene: TRBJ1-2
abundance: NA
v_gene: TRBV2
CDR3nt: TGTGCCAGCAGTGAGAGGTGGGAGTTCGGCTATGGCTACACCTTC
CDR3aa: CASSERWEFGYGYTF

d_gene: NA
j_gene: TRBJ2-2
abundance: few
v_gene: TRBV6-1
CDR3nt: TGTGCCAGCATCAGGGACACCGGGGAGCTGTTTTTT
CDR3aa: CASIRDTGELFF

d_gene: NA
j_gene: TRBJ1-6
abundance: NA
v_gene: TRBV6-2/TRBV6-3
CDR3nt: TGTGCCAGCAGTTTCGGACAGACTCAACAACCGCCCCTCCACTTT
CDR3aa: CASSFGQTQQPPLHF

d_gene: NA
j_gene: TRBJ2-3
abundance: NA
v_gene: TRBV6-2/TRBV6-3
CDR3nt: TGTGCCAGCAGTTACGGGTTGAGTTCCACAGATACGCAGTATTTT
CDR3aa: CASSYGLSSTDTQYF

d_gene: TRBD2
j_gene: TRBJ2-2
abundance: few
v_gene: TRBV2
CDR3nt: TGTGCCACACGTAGCGGGGGGGCGAACACCGGGGAGCTGTTTTTT
CDR3aa: CATRSGGANTGELFF

d_gene: NA
j_gene: TRBJ2-2
abundance: NA
v_gene: TRBV7-9
CDR3nt: TGTGCCAGCAGAGACGGCAGGGTGAACACCGGGGAGCTGTTTTTT
CDR3aa: CASRDGRVNTGELFF

d_gene: NA
j_gene: TRBJ1-4
abundance: NA
v_gene: TRBV28
CDR3nt: TGTGCCAGCAGTCCCCTGGAGGGAACTAATGAAAAACTGTTTTTT
CDR3aa: CASSPLEGTNEKLFF

d_gene: NA
j_gene: TRBJ1-1
abundance: NA
v_gene: TRBV7-2
CDR3nt: TGTGCCAGCAGCAATCTCCGGGTCCATGAAGCTTTCTTT
CDR3aa: CASSNLRVHEAFF

d_gene: TRBD1
j_gene: TRBJ2-7
abundance: few
v_gene: TRBV20-1
CDR3nt: TGCAGTGCTAGAGATTGGGGACAGGGATCCTACGAGCAGTACTTC
CDR3aa: CSARDWGQGSYEQYF

d_gene: TRBD1
j_gene: TRBJ2-5
abundance: NA
v_gene: TRBV7-6
CDR3nt: TGTGCCAGCAGCTCCGGGACAGGCGGAGAGACCCAGTACTTC
CDR3aa: CASSSGTGGETQYF

d_gene: NA
j_gene: TRBJ1-2
abundance: few
v_gene: TRBV19
CDR3nt: TGTGCCAGTAGTATTAAGGACGGAACCTTCTATGGCTACACCTTC
CDR3aa: CASSIKDGTFYGYTF

d_gene: TRBD1
j_gene: TRBJ2-7
abundance: NA
v_gene: TRBV7-8
CDR3nt: TGTGCCAGCAGCTCCGACAGGGGAGCCTACGAGCAGTACTTC
CDR3aa: CASSSDRGAYEQYF

d_gene: TRBD1
j_gene: TRBJ1-1
abundance: NA
v_gene: TRBV7-2
CDR3nt: TGTGCCAGCAGCACGGGACAGGCTAACACTGAAGCTTTCTTT
CDR3aa: CASSTGQANTEAFF

d_gene: NA
j_gene: TRBJ1-1
abundance: NA
v_gene: TRBV6-2/TRBV6-3
CDR3nt: TGTGCCAGCATCCAGGGAACTGAAGCTTTCTTT
CDR3aa: CASIQGTEAFF

d_gene: TRBD1
j_gene: TRBJ2-7
abundance: NA
v_gene: TRBV7-9
CDR3nt: TGTGCCAGCAGCTCCCGGGACAGAGGATACGAGCAGTACTTC
CDR3aa: CASSSRDRGYEQYF

d_gene: TRBD1
j_gene: TRBJ2-1
abundance: NA
v_gene: TRBV6-2/TRBV6-3
CDR3nt: TGTGCCAGCAGTTACTCGATGGGACAGGGAATCGATGAGCAGTTCTTC
CDR3aa: CASSYSMGQGIDEQFF

d_gene: NA
j_gene: TRBJ2-5
abundance: few
v_gene: TRBV7-3
CDR3nt: TGTGCCAGCAGCTTAGGGAACCATCCCGCCGGGGAGACCCAGTACTTC
CDR3aa: CASSLGNHPAGETQYF

d_gene: NA
j_gene: TRBJ2-3
abundance: many
v_gene: TRBV7-2
CDR3nt: TGTGCCAGCAGCTTAGGGCGGGCAGATACGCAGTATTTT
CDR3aa: CASSLGRADTQYF

d_gene: NA
j_gene: TRBJ2-2
abundance: NA
v_gene: TRBV6-2/TRBV6-3
CDR3nt: TGTGCCAGCAGTTACTTTCTAAACACCGGGGAGCTGTTTTTT
CDR3aa: CASSYFLNTGELFF

d_gene: NA
j_gene: TRBJ2-3
abundance: few
v_gene: TRBV29-1
CDR3nt: TGCAGCGTCCTACAGGGGACTAGCACAGATACGCAGTATTTT
CDR3aa: CSVLQGTSTDTQYF

d_gene: NA
j_gene: TRBJ2-2
abundance: NA
v_gene: TRBV27
CDR3nt: TGTGCCAGCAGTTTAGTAACAGTGAACACCGGGGAGCTGTTTTTT
CDR3aa: CASSLVTVNTGELFF

d_gene: NA
j_gene: TRBJ2-7
abundance: few
v_gene: TRBV7-2
CDR3nt: TGTGCCAGCAGCTTAGTCTCAGGGGTATCCTACGAGCAGTACTTC
CDR3aa: CASSLVSGVSYEQYF

d_gene: NA
j_gene: TRBJ1-1
abundance: NA
v_gene: TRBV7-9
CDR3nt: TGTGCCAGCAGGGACAGTAGGGAGACTGAAGCTTTCTTT
CDR3aa: CASRDSRETEAFF

d_gene: NA
j_gene: TRBJ2-7
abundance: few
v_gene: TRBV28
CDR3nt: TGTGCCAGCAGTTTGGTGGCGGAATCTTTGGGGGAGCAGTACTTC
CDR3aa: CASSLVAESLGEQYF

d_gene: TRBD1
j_gene: TRBJ1-1
abundance: few
v_gene: TRBV5-5
CDR3nt: TGTGCCAGCAGCCTCAACAGGGGCAACATGAACACTGAAGCTTTCTTT
CDR3aa: CASSLNRGNMNTEAFF

d_gene: TRBD2
j_gene: TRBJ2-7
abundance: few
v_gene: TRBV28
CDR3nt: TGTGCCAGCAGGTCCCCGGGACTAGCTTCCGAGCAGTACTTC
CDR3aa: CASRSPGLASEQYF

d_gene: NA
j_gene: TRBJ2-1
abundance: few
v_gene: TRBV28
CDR3nt: TGTGCCAGCAGCAGAGGACAGATCGGTTACAATGAGCAGTTCTTC
CDR3aa: CASSRGQIGYNEQFF

d_gene: NA
j_gene: TRBJ2-2
abundance: NA
v_gene: TRBV14
CDR3nt: TGTGCCAGCAGCCAAGTGGCCCTAATATCCGGACAGGGAGGGAGCACCGGGGAGCTGTTTTTT
CDR3aa: CASSQVALISGQGGSTGELFF

d_gene: TRBD2
j_gene: TRBJ2-5
abundance: NA
v_gene: TRBV12-3/TRBV12-4
CDR3nt: TGTGCCAGCACCCGGGGGGGGGCCGGGGAGACCCAGTACTTC
CDR3aa: CASTRGGAGETQYF

d_gene: TRBD2
j_gene: TRBJ2-1
abundance: NA
v_gene: TRBV29-1
CDR3nt: TGCAGCGTCGCCGCGGGACTAGCCGATGAGCAGTTCTTC
CDR3aa: CSVAAGLADEQFF

d_gene: NA
j_gene: TRBJ2-3
abundance: NA
v_gene: TRBV28
CDR3nt: TGTGCCAGCAGCTATTATTCTAGCTTTAGCACAGATACGCAGTATTTT
CDR3aa: CASSYYSSFSTDTQYF

d_gene: NA
j_gene: TRBJ2-2
abundance: NA
v_gene: TRBV4-3
CDR3nt: TGCGCCAGCAGCCAAGATCCCGCAGCCGTGGGCACCGGGGAGCTGTTTTTT
CDR3aa: CASSQDPAAVGTGELFF

d_gene: TRBD2
j_gene: TRBJ2-7
abundance: many
v_gene: TRBV7-2
CDR3nt: TGTGCCAGCAGCTTACTTGCGGGAGCCGAGCAGTACTTC
CDR3aa: CASSLLAGAEQYF

d_gene: NA
j_gene: TRBJ1-2
abundance: few
v_gene: TRBV29-1
CDR3nt: TGCAGCGAGAAATCAGGGAGTGGCTACACCTTC
CDR3aa: CSEKSGSGYTF

d_gene: NA
j_gene: TRBJ2-7
abundance: few
v_gene: TRBV7-9
CDR3nt: TGTGCCAGCAGCTTAAGGGACCAATACTCCTACGAGCAGTACTTC
CDR3aa: CASSLRDQYSYEQYF

d_gene: TRBD2
j_gene: TRBJ2-1
abundance: NA
v_gene: TRBV2
CDR3nt: TGTGCCAGTCCGAAGCGGGACCGCCCAAACAATGAGCAGTTCTTC
CDR3aa: CASPKRDRPNNEQFF

d_gene: TRBD1
j_gene: TRBJ2-2
abundance: NA
v_gene: TRBV7-2
CDR3nt: TGTGCCAGCAGCCTGGACAGGGGGCTTGCCGGGGAGCTGTTTTTT
CDR3aa: CASSLDRGLAGELFF

d_gene: NA
j_gene: TRBJ1-2
abundance: NA
v_gene: TRBV19
CDR3nt: TGTGCCAGTAGTATAGCGGGCGAAGAGACGACCGGCTACACCTTC
CDR3aa: CASSIAGEETTGYTF

d_gene: NA
j_gene: TRBJ2-7
abundance: NA
v_gene: TRBV4-2
CDR3nt: TGTGCCAGCAGCCCACCCGAGAACTACGAGCAGTACTTC
CDR3aa: CASSPPENYEQYF

d_gene: TRBD2
j_gene: TRBJ2-7
abundance: many
v_gene: TRBV7-2
CDR3nt: TGTGCCAGCAGCTTAGGCGGGGGGTCGGAGCAGTACTTC
CDR3aa: CASSLGGGSEQYF

d_gene: TRBD2
j_gene: TRBJ2-1
abundance: NA
v_gene: TRBV2
CDR3nt: TGTGCCACCCTGGGAGACGGGGGGGCCTTGAATGAGCAGTTCTTC
CDR3aa: CATLGDGGALNEQFF

d_gene: NA
j_gene: TRBJ2-3
abundance: few
v_gene: TRBV6-2/TRBV6-3
CDR3nt: TGTGCCAGCAGCGGGACTCGTCTTTACACAGATACGCAGTATTTT
CDR3aa: CASSGTRLYTDTQYF

d_gene: TRBD2
j_gene: TRBJ2-2
abundance: NA
v_gene: TRBV6-2/TRBV6-3
CDR3nt: TGTGCCAGCAGTTACTCGAGGCTAGCGGGGGTCTCGGACACCGGGGAGCTGTTTTTT
CDR3aa: CASSYSRLAGVSDTGELFF

d_gene: NA
j_gene: TRBJ1-1
abundance: NA
v_gene: TRBV6-2/TRBV6-3
CDR3nt: TGTGCCAGCAGTTACCTGGAAGCTTTCTTT
CDR3aa: CASSYLEAFF